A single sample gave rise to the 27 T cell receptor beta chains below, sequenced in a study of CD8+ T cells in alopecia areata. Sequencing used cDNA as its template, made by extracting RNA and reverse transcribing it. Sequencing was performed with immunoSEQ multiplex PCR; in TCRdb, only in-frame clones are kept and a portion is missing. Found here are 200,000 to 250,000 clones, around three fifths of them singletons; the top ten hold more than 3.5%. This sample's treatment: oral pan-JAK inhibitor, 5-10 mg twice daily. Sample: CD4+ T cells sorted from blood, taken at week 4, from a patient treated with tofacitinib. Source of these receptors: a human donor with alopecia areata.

This CDR3 is CASKLTTTPSYEQYF. CDR3 in DNA: TGTGCCAGCAAATTGACGACCACCCCCTCCTACGAGCAGTACTTC. The chain couples TRBV6-6 to TRBJ2-7; D is uncertain. The V end lost 7 bases, the J end lost 0 bases, and 16 bases lay between the germline ends. There are 15 residues in the CDR3. Germline CDR1 MNHNY, CDR2 SVGAGI (reference sequence).

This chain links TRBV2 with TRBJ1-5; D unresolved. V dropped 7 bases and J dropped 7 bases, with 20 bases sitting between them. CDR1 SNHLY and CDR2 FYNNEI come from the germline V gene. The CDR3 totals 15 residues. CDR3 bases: TGTGCCAGCACCGAAGAGGGTCTCTTAAGGCAGCCCCAGCATTTT. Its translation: CASTEEGLLRQPQHF.

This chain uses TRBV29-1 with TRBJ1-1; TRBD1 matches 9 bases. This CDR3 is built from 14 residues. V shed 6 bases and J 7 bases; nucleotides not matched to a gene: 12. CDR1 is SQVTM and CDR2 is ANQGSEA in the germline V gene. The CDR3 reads CSVRTGVHEDEAFF. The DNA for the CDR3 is TGCAGCGTGAGGACAGGGGTTCATGAGGATGAAGCTTTCTTT.

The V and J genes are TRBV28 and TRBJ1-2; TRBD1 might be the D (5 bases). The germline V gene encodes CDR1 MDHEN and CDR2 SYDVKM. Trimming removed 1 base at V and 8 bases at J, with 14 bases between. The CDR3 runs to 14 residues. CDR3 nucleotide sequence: TGTGCCAGCAGTTTATTGAGTCAGGGAAGGGGCTACACCTTC. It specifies CASSLLSQGRGYTF.

The CDR3 DNA sequence: TGTGCCAGCAGCCCTATATTCCAAGAGACCCAGTACTTC. It is translated as CASSPIFQETQYF. The chain is built from TRBV7-6 and TRBJ2-5, with D uncertain. Looked up from germline, CDR1 is SGHVS and CDR2 is FNYEAQ. Trimming took 5 bases from V and 1 from J, leaving 8 bases between them. This CDR3 has 13 amino acids.

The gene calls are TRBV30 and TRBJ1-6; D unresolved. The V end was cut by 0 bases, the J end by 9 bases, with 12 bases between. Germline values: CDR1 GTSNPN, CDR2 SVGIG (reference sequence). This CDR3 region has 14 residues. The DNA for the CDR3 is TGTGCCTGGAGTGTGAACGTTGGGATTTCACCCCTCCACTTT. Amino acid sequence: CAWSVNVGISPLHF.

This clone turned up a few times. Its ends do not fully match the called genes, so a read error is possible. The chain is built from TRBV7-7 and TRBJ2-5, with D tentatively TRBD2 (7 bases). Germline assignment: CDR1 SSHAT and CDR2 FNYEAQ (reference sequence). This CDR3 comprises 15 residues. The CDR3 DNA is TGTGCTAGCAGCTACAATGCGGGGGCTCGAGAGACCCAGTACTTC. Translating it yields CASSYNAGARETQYF.

The CDR3 sequence: CASSLGTTNYGYTF. CDR3 sequence (DNA): TGTGCCAGCAGCTTGGGGACAACCAACTATGGCTACACCTTC. The chain uses TRBV7-9 and TRBJ1-2; possibly TRBD1 for D (6 bases). Germline V CDR1 and CDR2: SEHNR, FQNEAQ (reference sequence). The CDR3 totals 14 residues. V shed 3 bases and J shed 2 bases, with 10 bases lying between them.

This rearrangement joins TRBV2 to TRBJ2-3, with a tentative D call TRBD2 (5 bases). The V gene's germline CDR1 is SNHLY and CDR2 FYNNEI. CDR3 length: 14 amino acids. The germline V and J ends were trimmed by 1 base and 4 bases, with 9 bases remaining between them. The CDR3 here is CASSEVGEADTQYF. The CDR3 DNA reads TGTGCCAGCAGTGAAGTCGGGGAAGCAGATACGCAGTATTTT. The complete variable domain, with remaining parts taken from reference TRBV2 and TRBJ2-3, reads EPEVTQTPSHQVTQMGQEVILRCVPISNHLYFYWYRQILGQKVEFLVSFYNNEISEKSEIFDDQFSVERPDGSNFTLKIRSTKLEDSAMYFCASSEVGEADTQYFGPGTRLTVL.

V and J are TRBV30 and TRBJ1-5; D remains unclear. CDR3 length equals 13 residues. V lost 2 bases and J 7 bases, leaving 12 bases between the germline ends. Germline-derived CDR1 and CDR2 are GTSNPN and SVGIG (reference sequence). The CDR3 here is CAWSIGLKQPQHF. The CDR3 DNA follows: TGTGCCTGGAGTATCGGTTTGAAGCAGCCCCAGCATTTT.

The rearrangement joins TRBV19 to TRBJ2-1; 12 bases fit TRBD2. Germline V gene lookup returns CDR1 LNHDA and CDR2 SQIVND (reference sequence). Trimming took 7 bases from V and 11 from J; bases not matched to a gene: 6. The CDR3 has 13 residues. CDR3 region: CASTELAGGKQFF. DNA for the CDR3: TGTGCCAGTACGGAACTAGCGGGGGGCAAGCAGTTCTTC.

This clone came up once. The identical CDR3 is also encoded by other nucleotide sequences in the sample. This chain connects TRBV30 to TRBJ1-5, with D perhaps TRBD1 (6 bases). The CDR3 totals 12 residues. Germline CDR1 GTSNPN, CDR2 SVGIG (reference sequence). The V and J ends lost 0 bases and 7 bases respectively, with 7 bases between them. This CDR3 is CAWSVRGQPQHF. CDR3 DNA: TGTGCCTGGAGTGTAAGGGGGCAGCCCCAGCATTTT.

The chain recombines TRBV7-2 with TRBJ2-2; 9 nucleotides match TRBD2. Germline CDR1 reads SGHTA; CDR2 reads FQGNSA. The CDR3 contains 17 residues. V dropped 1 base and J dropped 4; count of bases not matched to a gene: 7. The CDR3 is CASSLGAGGPGTGELFF. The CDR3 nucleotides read TGTGCCAGCAGCTTAGGCGCGGGGGGGCCTGGCACCGGGGAGCTGTTTTTT.

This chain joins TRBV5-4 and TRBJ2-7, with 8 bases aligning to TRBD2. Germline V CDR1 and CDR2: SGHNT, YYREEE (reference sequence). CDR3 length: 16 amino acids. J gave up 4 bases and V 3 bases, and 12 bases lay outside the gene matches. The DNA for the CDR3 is TGTGCCAGCAGCTCACCGTCACGGGGGGGCCGTTACGAGCAGTACTTC. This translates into CASSSPSRGGRYEQYF.

CDR3 region: CASSLGTGGNYGYTF. The CDR3 region has the DNA TGTGCCAGCAGCTTAGGTACAGGGGGAAACTATGGCTACACCTTC. The chain employs TRBV11-2 and TRBJ1-2, with 8 positions matching TRBD1. The CDR3 spans 15 residues. The germline V gene encodes CDR1 SGHAT and CDR2 FQNNGV. V lost 1 base and J lost 2; bases outside the gene matches: 3.

The CDR3 coding sequence is TGTGCCAGCAGCTGGGGAGCGGAGACCCAGTACTTC. Encoded protein: CASSWGAETQYF. The chain has TRBV7-9 and TRBJ2-5; D is perhaps TRBD2 (5 bases). Trimming took 4 bases from V and 5 from J, leaving 8 bases between them. The CDR3 runs to 12 residues. Per the germline V gene, CDR1 is SEHNR and CDR2 is FQNEAQ (reference sequence).

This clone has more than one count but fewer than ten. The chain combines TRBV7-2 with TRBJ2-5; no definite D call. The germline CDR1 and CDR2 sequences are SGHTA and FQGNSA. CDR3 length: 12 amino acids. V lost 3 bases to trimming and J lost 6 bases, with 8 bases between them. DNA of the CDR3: TGTGCCAGCAGCTTGTCGCCTCAGACCCAGTACTTC. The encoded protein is CASSLSPQTQYF.

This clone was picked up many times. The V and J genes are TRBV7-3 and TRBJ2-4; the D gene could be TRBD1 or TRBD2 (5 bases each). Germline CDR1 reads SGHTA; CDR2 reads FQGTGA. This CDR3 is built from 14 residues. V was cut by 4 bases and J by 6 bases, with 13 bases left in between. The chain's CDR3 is CASSSSGPGNIQYF. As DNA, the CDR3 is TGTGCCAGCAGCTCGTCGGGGCCGGGAAACATTCAGTACTTC. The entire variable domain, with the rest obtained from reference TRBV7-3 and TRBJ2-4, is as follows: GAGVSQTPSNKVTEKGKYVELRCDPISGHTALYWYRQSLGQGPEFLIYFQGTGAADDSGLPNDRFFAVRPEGSVSTLKIQRTERGDSAVYLCASSSSGPGNIQYFGAGTRLSVL.

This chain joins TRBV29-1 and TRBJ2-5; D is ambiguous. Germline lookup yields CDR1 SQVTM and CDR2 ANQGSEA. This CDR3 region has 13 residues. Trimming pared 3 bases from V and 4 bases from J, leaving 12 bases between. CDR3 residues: CSVDRTSGETQYF. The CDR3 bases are TGCAGCGTTGATAGGACGTCAGGAGAGACCCAGTACTTC.

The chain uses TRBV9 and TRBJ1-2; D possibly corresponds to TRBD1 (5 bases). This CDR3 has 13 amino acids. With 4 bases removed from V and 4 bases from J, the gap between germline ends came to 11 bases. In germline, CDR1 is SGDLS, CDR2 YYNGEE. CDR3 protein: CASSLGTGYGYTF. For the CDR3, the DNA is TGTGCCAGCAGCCTCGGGACGGGCTATGGCTACACCTTC.

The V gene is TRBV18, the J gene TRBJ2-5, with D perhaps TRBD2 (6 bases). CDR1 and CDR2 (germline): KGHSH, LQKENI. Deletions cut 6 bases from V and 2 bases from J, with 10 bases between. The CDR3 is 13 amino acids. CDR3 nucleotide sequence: TGTGCCAGCTCCCGGGACTTACAAGAGACCCAGTACTTC. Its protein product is CASSRDLQETQYF.

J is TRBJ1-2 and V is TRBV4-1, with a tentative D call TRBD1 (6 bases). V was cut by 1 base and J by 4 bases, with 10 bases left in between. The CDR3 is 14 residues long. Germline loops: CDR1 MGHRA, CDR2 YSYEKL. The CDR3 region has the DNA TGCGCCAGCAGCCAAGGAGGGGGAGTCTATGGCTACACCTTC. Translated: CASSQGGGVYGYTF.

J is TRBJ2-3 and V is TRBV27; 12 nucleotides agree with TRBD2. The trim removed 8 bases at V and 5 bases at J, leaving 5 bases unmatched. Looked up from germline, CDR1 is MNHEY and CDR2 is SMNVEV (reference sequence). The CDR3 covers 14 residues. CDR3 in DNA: TGTGCCAGCCTAGCGGGGGGGCCGAGAGATACGCAGTATTTT. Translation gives CASLAGGPRDTQYF.

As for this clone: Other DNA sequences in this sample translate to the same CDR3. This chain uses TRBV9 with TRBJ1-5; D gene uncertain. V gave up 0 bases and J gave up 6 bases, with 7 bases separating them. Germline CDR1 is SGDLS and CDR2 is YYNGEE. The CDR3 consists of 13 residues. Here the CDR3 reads CASSVGGSQPQHF. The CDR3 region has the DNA TGTGCCAGCAGCGTAGGAGGGAGTCAGCCCCAGCATTTT.

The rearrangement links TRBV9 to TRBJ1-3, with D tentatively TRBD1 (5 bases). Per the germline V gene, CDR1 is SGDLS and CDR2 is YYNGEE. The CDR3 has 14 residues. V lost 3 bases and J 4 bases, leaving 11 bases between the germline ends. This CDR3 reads CASSAPRDGNTIYF. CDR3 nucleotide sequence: TGTGCCAGCAGCGCCCCGCGGGACGGAAACACCATATATTTT. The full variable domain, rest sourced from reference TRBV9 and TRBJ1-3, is DSGVTQTPKHLITATGQRVTLRCSPRSGDLSVYWYQQSLDQGLQFLIQYYNGEERAKGNILERFSAQQFPDLHSELNLSSLELGDSALYFCASSAPRDGNTIYFGEGSWLTVV.

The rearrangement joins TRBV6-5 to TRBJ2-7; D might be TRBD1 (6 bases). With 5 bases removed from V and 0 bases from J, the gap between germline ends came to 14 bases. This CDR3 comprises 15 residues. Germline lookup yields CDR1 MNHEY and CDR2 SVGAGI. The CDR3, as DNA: TGTGCCAGCAGTAAGAAGACAGGAAGCTCCTACGAGCAGTACTTC. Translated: CASSKKTGSSYEQYF.

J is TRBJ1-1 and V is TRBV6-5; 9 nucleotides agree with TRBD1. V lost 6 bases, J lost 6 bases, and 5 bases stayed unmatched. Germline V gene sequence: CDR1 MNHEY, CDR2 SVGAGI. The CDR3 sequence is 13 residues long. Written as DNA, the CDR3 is TGTGCCAGCAGGCCAGGACAGGGGCCTGAAGCTTTCTTT. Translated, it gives CASRPGQGPEAFF.